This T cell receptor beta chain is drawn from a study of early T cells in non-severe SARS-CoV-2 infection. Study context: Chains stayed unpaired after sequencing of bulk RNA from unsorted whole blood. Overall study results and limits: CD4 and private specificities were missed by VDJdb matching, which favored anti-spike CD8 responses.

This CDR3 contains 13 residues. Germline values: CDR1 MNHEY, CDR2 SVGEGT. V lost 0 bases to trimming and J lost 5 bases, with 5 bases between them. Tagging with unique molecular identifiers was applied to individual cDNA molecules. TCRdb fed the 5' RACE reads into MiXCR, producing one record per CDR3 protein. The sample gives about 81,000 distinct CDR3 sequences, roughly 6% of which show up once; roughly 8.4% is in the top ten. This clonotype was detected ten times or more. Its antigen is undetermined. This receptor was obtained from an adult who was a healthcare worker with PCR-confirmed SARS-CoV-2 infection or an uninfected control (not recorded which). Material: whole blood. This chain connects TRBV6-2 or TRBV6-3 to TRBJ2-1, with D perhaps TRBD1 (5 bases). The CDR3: CASSYSDNNEQFF. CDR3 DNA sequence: TGTGCCAGCAGTTACTCGGACAACAATGAGCAGTTCTTC.